The 10 T cell receptor beta chains presented below share a single source sample, sequenced in a study of CD8+CD57+ T cells in acquired aplastic anemia. Previously, flow cytometry had revealed CD8+CD57+ cell expansion in the patients chosen for sequencing. Both TCR beta VDJ combination and CDR3 sequence profiling were carried out. Genomic DNA was the template for this profiling. TCRdb ran MiXCR on the reads and lists one entry per CDR3 protein. This sample has about 180,000 distinct CDR3 sequences; around 50% occur once, and the top ten carry 13%. Sequencing was performed on sorted CD4+, CD8+, or CD8+CD57+ T cells (not recorded which) from PBMCs. The receptors here all came from a human donor with aplastic anemia.

This clonotype was detected ten times or more. The chain uses TRBV12-3 or TRBV12-4 and TRBJ2-1; D not certain. The CDR3 extends over 13 amino acids. V lost 6 bases, J lost 3 bases, and 9 bases lay in between. CDR3 sequence reads: CASRRQDYNEQFF. CDR3 nucleotide sequence: TGTGCCAGCAGGAGGCAGGACTACAATGAGCAGTTCTTC.

The sample holds a few counts of this clonotype. The chain is built from TRBV2 and TRBJ2-1; 7 bases are a match to TRBD1. Germline V lookup: CDR1 SNHLY, CDR2 FYNNEI. Losses at the gene ends were 9 bases for V and 12 bases for J; bases not matched to a gene: 2. The CDR3 runs to 9 residues. The CDR3 DNA follows: TGTGCCAGACAGGGGATGCAGTTCTTC. Its translation is CARQGMQFF.

In the case of this clonotype: This may come from a read error, since a much larger clone is one base off. The chain couples TRBV28 to TRBJ1-6; no clear D. The V and J ends lost 7 bases and 10 bases respectively, with 11 bases between them. Germline lookup yields CDR1 MDHEN and CDR2 SYDVKM. This CDR3 is 12 amino acids long. For the CDR3, the DNA is TGTGCCAGCAACCGTTTAGGGTCACCCCTCCACTTT. Translation: CASNRLGSPLHF.

The rearrangement uses TRBV12-3 or TRBV12-4 and TRBJ2-4; no definite D call. The ends were cut back, 7 bases at V and 0 bases at J, with 10 bases in the middle. The CDR3 is made up of 14 amino acids. CDR3 DNA: TGTGCCAGCACCACCAATCTAGCCAAAAACATTCAGTACTTC. This encodes CASTTNLAKNIQYF.

As concerns this clonotype: A junction end diverges from the germline sequence, so it may reflect a read error. This chain connects TRBV6-4 to TRBJ1-4; D gene unclear. This CDR3 contains 17 residues. Germline-derived CDR1 and CDR2 are MRHNA and SNTAGT. CDR3 in amino acids: CASSKSDFGSWNGKLFF. The CDR3 nucleotides read TGTGCCAGCAGTAAGTCGGACTTTGGTAGTTGGAATGGAAAACTGTTTTTT.

About this clonotype: This may arise from a read error, as a much more abundant clone is one base away. This rearrangement joins TRBV5-4 to TRBJ1-1; D is unresolved. Germline CDR1 and CDR2: SGHNT and YYREEE (reference sequence). CDR3 size: 17 residues. The CDR3 coding sequence is TGTGCCAGCAGCTTGAGAATCAACACAGCTATGAACACTGAAGCTATCTTT. It codes for CASSLRINTAMNTEAIF.

In regard to this clonotype: With a much larger clone just one base away, this may be a read error. The CDR3 protein is CACRTGVAYNSPLHF. DNA of the CDR3: TGTGCCTGCAGAACAGGGGTTGCCTATAATTCACCCCTCCACTTT. The chain has TRBV10-3 and TRBJ1-6, with 7 bases that match TRBD1. CDR3 size: 15 residues. Germline CDR1 and CDR2: ENHRY and SYGVKD. Unmatched junction bases numbered 9, after V lost 11 bases and J lost 2 bases.

A few counts support this clonotype. The CDR3: CASMKQSGANVLTF. CDR3 bases: TGTGCCAGCATGAAGCAATCTGGGGCCAACGTCCTGACTTTC. The chain links TRBV2 to TRBJ2-6; unclear D gene. The length of the CDR3 is 14 residues. CDR1 and CDR2 from the germline V gene are SNHLY and FYNNEI. V was pared by 7 bases and J by 1 base, with 8 bases between.

The gene calls are TRBV24-1 and TRBJ2-4, with D perhaps assigned TRBD1 or TRBD2 (5 bases each). Trimming removed 9 bases from V and 3 bases from J, with 8 bases in between. The CDR3 totals 12 residues. Germline CDR1 KGHDR, CDR2 SFDVKD. The CDR3 reads CATGGSKNIQYF. Written as DNA, the CDR3 is TGTGCCACCGGGGGAAGCAAAAACATTCAGTACTTC.

This clonotype appeared many times. J is TRBJ2-3 and V is TRBV7-2; the match to TRBD2 covers 7 bases. V lost 5 bases to trimming and J lost 2 bases; unmatched junction nucleotides: 10. The CDR3 extends over 16 amino acids. In germline, CDR1 is SGHTA, CDR2 FQGNSA. CDR3 residues: CASSGLGGGVTDTQYF. CDR3 DNA: TGTGCCAGCAGCGGACTGGGCGGGGGAGTCACAGATACGCAGTATTTT.